This T cell receptor (beta chain) was sequenced during a study of technical replicates of blood from four donors (TCRdb year 2017). Concerning this clone itself: Its cognate antigen has yet to be identified. Base-call qualities are not available, and no considerably larger clone is one nucleotide away.

The germline V gene (reference sequence) specifies SEHNR as CDR1 and FQNEAQ as CDR2. V is trimmed back by 6 bases and J by 1 base, and the junction contains 6 bases that no gene match accounts for. The CDR3 sequence holds 15 residues, the cysteine and phenylalanine included. Only CDR3 DNA remains: 45 bases, in frame from the first base. Library preparation used the immunoSEQ multiplex PCR assay. Imported from immuneACCESS, the table was reduced by TCRdb to in-frame sequences with V and J called. These copies leave out some clones; in studies compared against another copy, an unresolved V gene accounts for under half, and the cause of the remainder is not known. This sample is represented by over 10,000 clones; about 91% of them were singletons. The ten largest clones take up about 8% of the sample.

The sequencing sample was made of PBMCs. This receptor chain uses TRBV7-9 and TRBJ2-7; 10 nucleotides in the junction match TRBD1. The receptor was isolated from a human donor in good health. The DNA sequence follows: TGTGCCAGCAGTCGACAGGGGGCCTATTCCTACGAGCAGTACTTC. This yields the protein CASSRQGAYSYEQYF.